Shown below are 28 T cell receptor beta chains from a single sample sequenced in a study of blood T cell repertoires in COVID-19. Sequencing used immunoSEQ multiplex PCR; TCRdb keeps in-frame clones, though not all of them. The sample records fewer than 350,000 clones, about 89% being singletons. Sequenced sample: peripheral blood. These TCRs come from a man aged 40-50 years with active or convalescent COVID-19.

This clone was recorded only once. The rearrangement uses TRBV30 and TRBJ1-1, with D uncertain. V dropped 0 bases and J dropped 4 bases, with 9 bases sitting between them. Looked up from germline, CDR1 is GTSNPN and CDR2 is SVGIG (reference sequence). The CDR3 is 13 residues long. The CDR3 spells CAWSVVRGTEAFF. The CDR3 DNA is TGTGCCTGGAGTGTTGTGCGGGGCACTGAAGCTTTCTTT.

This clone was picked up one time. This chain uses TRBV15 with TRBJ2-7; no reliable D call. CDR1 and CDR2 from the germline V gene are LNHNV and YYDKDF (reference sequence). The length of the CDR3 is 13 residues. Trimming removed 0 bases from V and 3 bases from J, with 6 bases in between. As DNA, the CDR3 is TGTGCCACCAGCAGAGATTGGCTCTACGAGCAGTACTTC. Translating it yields CATSRDWLYEQYF.

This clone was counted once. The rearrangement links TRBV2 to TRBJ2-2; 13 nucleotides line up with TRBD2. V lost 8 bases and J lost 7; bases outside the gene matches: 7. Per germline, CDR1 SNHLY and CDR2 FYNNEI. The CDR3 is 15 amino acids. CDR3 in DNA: TGTGCCAGCGGAGCGACTAGCGGGGGGATCGGGGAGCTGTTTTTT. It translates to CASGATSGGIGELFF. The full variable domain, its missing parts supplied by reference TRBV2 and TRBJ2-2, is EPEVTQTPSHQVTQMGQEVILRCVPISNHLYFYWYRQILGQKVEFLVSFYNNEISEKSEIFDDQFSVERPDGSNFTLKIRSTKLEDSAMYFCASGATSGGIGELFFGEGSRLTVL.

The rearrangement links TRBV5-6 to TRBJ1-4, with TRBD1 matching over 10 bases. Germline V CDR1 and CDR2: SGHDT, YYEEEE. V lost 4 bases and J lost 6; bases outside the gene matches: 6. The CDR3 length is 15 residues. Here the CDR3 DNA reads TGTGCCAGCAGCGAACGACAGGGGGCGGATGAAAAACTGTTTTTT. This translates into CASSERQGADEKLFF.

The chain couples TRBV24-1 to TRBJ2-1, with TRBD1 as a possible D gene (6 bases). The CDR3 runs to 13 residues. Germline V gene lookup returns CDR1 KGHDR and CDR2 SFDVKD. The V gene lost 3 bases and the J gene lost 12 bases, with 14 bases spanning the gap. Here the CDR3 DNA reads TGTGCCACCAGTGATCACACAGGGCGCAGGCAGTTCTTC. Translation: CATSDHTGRRQFF.

CDR3 sequence (DNA): TGTGCCAGCAGCTTGCCGACAGGTAACACTGAAGCTTTCTTT. Amino acid sequence: CASSLPTGNTEAFF. The chain couples TRBV5-6 to TRBJ1-1; possible D gene TRBD1, 6 bases. Germline V lookup: CDR1 SGHDT, CDR2 YYEEEE. Trimming removed 1 base at V and 2 bases at J, with 9 bases between. The CDR3 sequence is 14 residues long.

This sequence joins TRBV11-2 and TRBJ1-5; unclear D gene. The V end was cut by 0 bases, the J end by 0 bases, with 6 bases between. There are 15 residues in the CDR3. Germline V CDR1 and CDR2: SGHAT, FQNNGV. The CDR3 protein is CASSLDGNSNQPQHF. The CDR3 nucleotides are TGTGCCAGCAGCTTAGACGGGAATAGCAATCAGCCCCAGCATTTT.

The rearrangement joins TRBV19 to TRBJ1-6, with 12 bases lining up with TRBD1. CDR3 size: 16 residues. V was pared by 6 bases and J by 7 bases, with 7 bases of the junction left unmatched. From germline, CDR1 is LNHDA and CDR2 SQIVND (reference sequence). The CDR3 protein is CASRGTGGRNNSPLHF. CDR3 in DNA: TGTGCCAGTAGAGGGACAGGGGGCAGGAACAATTCACCCCTCCACTTT.

DNA of the CDR3: TGTGCCAGCAGCCTGGGGCCGGGAGGAGGGCGCAATCAGCCCCAGCATTTT. Translation gives CASSLGPGGGRNQPQHF. The chain links TRBV7-8 to TRBJ1-5; the D gene is possibly TRBD1 (5 bases). V shed 5 bases and J shed 2 bases, with 19 bases lying between them. The CDR3 spans 17 residues. CDR1 and CDR2 from the germline V gene are SGHVS and FQNEAQ.

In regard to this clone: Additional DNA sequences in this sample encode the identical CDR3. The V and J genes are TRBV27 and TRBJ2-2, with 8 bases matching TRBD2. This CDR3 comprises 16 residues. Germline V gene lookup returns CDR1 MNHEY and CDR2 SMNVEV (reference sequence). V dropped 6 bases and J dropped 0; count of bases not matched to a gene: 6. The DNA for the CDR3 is TGTGCCAGCAGAAAACCGGGACTAGCGAACACCGGGGAGCTGTTTTTT. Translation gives CASRKPGLANTGELFF.

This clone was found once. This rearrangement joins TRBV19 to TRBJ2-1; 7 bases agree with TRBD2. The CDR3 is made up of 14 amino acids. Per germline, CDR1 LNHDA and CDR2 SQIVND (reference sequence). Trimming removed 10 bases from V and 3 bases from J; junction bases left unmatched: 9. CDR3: CATKRRGSYNEQFF. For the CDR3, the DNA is TGTGCCACCAAACGGCGGGGGAGCTACAATGAGCAGTTCTTC.

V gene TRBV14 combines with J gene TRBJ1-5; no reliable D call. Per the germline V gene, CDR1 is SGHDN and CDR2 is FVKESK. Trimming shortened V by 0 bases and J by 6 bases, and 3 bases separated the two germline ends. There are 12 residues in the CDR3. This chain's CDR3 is CASSQDSQPQHF. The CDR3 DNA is TGTGCCAGCAGCCAAGACAGTCAGCCCCAGCATTTT.

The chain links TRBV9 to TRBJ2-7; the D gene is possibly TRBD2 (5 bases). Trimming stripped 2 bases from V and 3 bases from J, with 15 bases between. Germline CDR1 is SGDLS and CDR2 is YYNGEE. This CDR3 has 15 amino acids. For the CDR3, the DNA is TGTGCCAGCAGCGTCGGCCATTCGGACTTCTACGAGCAGTACTTC. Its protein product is CASSVGHSDFYEQYF.

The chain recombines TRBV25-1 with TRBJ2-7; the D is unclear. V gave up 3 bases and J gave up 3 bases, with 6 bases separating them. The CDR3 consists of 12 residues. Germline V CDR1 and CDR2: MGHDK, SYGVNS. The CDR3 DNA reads TGTGCCAGCAGTGATTTTATCTACGAGCAGTACTTC. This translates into CASSDFIYEQYF.

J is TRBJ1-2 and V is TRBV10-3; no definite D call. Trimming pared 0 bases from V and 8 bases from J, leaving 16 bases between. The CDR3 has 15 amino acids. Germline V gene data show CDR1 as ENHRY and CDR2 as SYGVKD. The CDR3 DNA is TGTGCCATCAGTGAGTCTGGGTCGTTGGTGCGGGGCTACACCTTC. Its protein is CAISESGSLVRGYTF.

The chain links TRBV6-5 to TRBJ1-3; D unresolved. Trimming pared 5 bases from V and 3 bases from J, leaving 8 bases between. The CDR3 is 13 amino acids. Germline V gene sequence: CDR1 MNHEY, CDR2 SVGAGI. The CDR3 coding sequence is TGTGCCAGCAGTCGTTTCAGTGGAAACACCATATATTTT. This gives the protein CASSRFSGNTIYF.

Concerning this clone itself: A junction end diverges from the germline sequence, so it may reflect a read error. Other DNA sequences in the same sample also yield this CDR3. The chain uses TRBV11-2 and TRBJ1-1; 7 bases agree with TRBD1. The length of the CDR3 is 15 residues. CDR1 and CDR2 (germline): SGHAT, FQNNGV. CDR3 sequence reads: CASSSTGQTGTEAFF. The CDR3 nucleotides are TGTGCCAGCAGCTCGACAGGGCAAACGGGCACTGAAGCCTTCTTT.

The CDR3 coding sequence is TGCGCCAGCAGCCAAAGTCGGGCGGGAGGGCCGCTAGAGACCCAGTACTTC. It translates to CASSQSRAGGPLETQYF. This chain connects TRBV4-1 to TRBJ2-5, with 9 bases identical to TRBD2. The CDR3 runs 17 residues. Per germline, CDR1 MGHRA and CDR2 YSYEKL. J gave up 4 bases and V 2 bases, and 11 bases lay outside the gene matches.

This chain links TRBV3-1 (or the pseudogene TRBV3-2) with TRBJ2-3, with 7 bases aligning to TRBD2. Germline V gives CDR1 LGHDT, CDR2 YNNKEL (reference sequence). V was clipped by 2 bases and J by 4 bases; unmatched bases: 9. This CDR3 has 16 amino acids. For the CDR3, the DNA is TGTGCCAGCAGCCAAAGCCGGGAGGCGGATGCAGATACGCAGTATTTT. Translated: CASSQSREADADTQYF.

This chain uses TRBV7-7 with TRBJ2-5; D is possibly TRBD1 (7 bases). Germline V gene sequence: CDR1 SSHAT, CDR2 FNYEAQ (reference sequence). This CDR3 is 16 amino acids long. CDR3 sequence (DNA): TGTGCTAGCTCCCGTTGGTCAGGGGGGCGCGGTGAGACCCAGTACTTC. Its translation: CASSRWSGGRGETQYF.

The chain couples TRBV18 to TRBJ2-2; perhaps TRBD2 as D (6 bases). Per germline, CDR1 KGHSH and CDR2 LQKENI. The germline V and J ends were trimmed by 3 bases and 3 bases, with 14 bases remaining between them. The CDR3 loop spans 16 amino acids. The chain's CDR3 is CASSPRTGADTGELFF. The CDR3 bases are TGTGCCAGCTCACCCAGGACGGGAGCTGACACCGGGGAGCTGTTTTTT.

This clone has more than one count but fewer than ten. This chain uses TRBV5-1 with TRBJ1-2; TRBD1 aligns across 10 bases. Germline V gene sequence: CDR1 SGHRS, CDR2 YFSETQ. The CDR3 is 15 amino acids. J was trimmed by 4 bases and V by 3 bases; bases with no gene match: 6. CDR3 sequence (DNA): TGCGCCAGCAGCTCCGGACAGGGGGAAGGCTATGGCTACACCTTC. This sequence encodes CASSSGQGEGYGYTF.

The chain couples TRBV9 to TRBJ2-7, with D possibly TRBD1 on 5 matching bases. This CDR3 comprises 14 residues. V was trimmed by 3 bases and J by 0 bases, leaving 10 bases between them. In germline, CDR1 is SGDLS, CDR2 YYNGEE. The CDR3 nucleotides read TGTGCCAGCAGCGCCGACAGAATCTCCTACGAGCAGTACTTC. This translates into CASSADRISYEQYF. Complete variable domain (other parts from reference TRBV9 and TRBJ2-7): DSGVTQTPKHLITATGQRVTLRCSPRSGDLSVYWYQQSLDQGLQFLIQYYNGEERAKGNILERFSAQQFPDLHSELNLSSLELGDSALYFCASSADRISYEQYFGPGTRLTVT.

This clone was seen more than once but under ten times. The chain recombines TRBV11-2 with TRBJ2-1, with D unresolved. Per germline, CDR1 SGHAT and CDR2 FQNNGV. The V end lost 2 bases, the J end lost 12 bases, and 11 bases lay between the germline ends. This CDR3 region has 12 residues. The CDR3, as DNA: TGTGCCAGCAGCTTATCCCACCCCGGGCAGTTCTTC. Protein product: CASSLSHPGQFF.

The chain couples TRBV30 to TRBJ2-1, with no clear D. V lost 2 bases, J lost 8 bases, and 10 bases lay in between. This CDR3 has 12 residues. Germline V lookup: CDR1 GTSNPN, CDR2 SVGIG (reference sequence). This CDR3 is CAWSTGADEQFF. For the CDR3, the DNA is TGTGCCTGGAGTACGGGTGCGGATGAGCAGTTCTTC.

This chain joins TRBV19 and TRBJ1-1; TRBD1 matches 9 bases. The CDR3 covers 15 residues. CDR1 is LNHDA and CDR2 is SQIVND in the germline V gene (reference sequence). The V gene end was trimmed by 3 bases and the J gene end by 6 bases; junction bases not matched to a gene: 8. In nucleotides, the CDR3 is TGTGCCAGTAGTATTTGGGACAGGGATCTCGCTGAAGCTTTCTTT. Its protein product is CASSIWDRDLAEAFF.

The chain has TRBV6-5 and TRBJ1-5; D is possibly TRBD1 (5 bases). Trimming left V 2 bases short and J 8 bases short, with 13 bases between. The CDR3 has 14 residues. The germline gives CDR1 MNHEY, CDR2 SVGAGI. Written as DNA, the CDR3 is TGTGCCAGCAGTTACGCGGAGGGGAGCAAGCCCCAGCATTTT. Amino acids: CASSYAEGSKPQHF.

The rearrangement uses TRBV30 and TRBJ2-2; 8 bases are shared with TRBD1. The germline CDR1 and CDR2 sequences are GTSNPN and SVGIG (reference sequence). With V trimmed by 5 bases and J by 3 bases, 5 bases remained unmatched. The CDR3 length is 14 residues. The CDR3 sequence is CAWLFRGHTGELFF. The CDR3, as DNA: TGTGCCTGGCTATTCAGGGGGCACACCGGGGAGCTGTTTTTT.